The source of this T cell receptor beta chain is a study of regulatory T cells in long-lasting Graves disease. Findings of the study overall: Not thyroid tissue but only peripheral blood was studied.

Time point described: newly diagnosed GD, antithyroid drugs for less than 3 months. Scientists built the TCR library using RNA that was extracted from PBMCs. In building TCR beta libraries, iRepertoire HTBI primers were used together with Arm-PCR of CDR3 regions. One entry per CDR3 protein, called by TCRdb with MiXCR from the multiplex PCR reads. The sample has around 250,000 distinct CDR3 sequences, roughly 18% seen once. This CDR3 is 14 amino acids long. CDR1 SNHLY and CDR2 FYNNEI come from the germline V gene. Trimming left V 7 bases short and J 12 bases short, with 24 bases between. The sample holds many counts of this clonotype. What it binds is not known. The same data also contributed to another study, on T cells in Graves' hyperthyroidism and ophthalmopathy. From that second work: Investigators excluded patients with uncontrolled infection, other autoimmune disease, pregnancy or lactation.

Sequences were derived from peripheral blood mononuclear cells (PBMCs), sampled at new diagnosis, from a patient treated with antithyroid drugs. This chain connects TRBV2 to TRBJ1-2; D possibly corresponds to TRBD1 (5 bases). This TCR was sampled from a woman younger than 45 with Graves disease. The CDR3 loop is CASKASKGLKVDTF. The CDR3 DNA is TGTGCCAGCAAGGCGTCGAAGGGGTTGAAGGTAGACACCTTC.